This is a list of T cell receptor beta chains from one sample in a study of blood T cell repertoires in COVID-19. Sequencing was performed with immunoSEQ multiplex PCR; in TCRdb, only in-frame clones are kept and a portion is missing. The data show roughly 500,000 clones, roughly 88% seen once. Sequencing used PBMCs or T cells enriched from blood (not recorded which). The receptors derive from a woman in her 40s who had recovered from COVID-19. Both conserved end residues are part of each CDR3. Each record gives: V gene, D gene, clone size, J gene, CDR3 protein, CDR3 DNA. The D gene is left open where the match is weak. Clone sizes are given selectively: once, few, many, or a class where the clone is expanded.

TRBV5-4	TRBD1	.	TRBJ2-7	CASSSGTGGEQYF	TGTGCCAGCAGCTCTGGGACAGGGGGCGAGCAGTACTTC
TRBV5-8	.	few	TRBJ2-3	CASSHQGWDTQYF	TGTGCCAGCAGCCACCAGGGGTGGGATACGCAGTATTTT
TRBV27	TRBD1	.	TRBJ2-7	CASSLGQGNYEQYF	TGTGCCAGCAGTTTAGGACAGGGGAACTACGAGCAGTACTTC
TRBV24-1	.	.	TRBJ1-2	CATSDPVRHGYTF	TGTGCCACCAGTGACCCGGTGAGGCATGGCTACACCTTC
TRBV4-2	.	.	TRBJ2-2	CASSQAYPNTGELFF	TGTGCCAGCAGCCAAGCCTACCCGAACACCGGGGAGCTGTTTTTT
TRBV2	.	.	TRBJ1-3	CARHRESISGNTIYF	TGTGCCAGACACAGGGAGTCGATCTCTGGAAACACCATATATTTT
TRBV10-3	.	.	TRBJ2-1	CAISEWSNEQFF	TGTGCCATCAGTGAATGGAGCAATGAGCAGTTCTTC
TRBV7-2	.	.	TRBJ1-6	CASSFLHSPKNSPLHF	TGTGCCAGCAGCTTTCTACACAGTCCGAAAAATTCACCCCTCCACTTT
TRBV29-1	.	.	TRBJ2-1	CSVGGYNEQFF	TGCAGCGTTGGCGGATACAATGAGCAGTTCTTC
TRBV11-2	.	.	TRBJ1-1	CASSLDRGEAFF	TGTGCCAGCAGCTTAGATAGGGGCGAAGCTTTCTTT
TRBV15	.	.	TRBJ2-3	CATSSLAGMGDTQYF	TGTGCCACCAGCAGTTTGGCGGGAATGGGAGATACGCAGTATTTT
TRBV28	TRBD1	.	TRBJ2-7	CASSSALRQGNHYEQYF	TGTGCCAGCAGTTCCGCACTCCGACAGGGGAATCACTACGAGCAGTACTTC